Detailed here is one T cell receptor (beta chain). Original handling: Estimated nucleated cell counts came from reference gene primer amplification. Some clones are missing from TCRdb's copy, which holds only in-frame ones; the method was immunoSEQ multiplex PCR. The V and J calls and clone size were taken over from that table, and D and trimming were inferred from the DNA. This table holds 150,000 to 200,000 clones, about 86% found once. The data stem from a study of blood T cell repertoires in COVID-19. Study at large: Spain, Italy and the United States supplied samples that represented acute and convalescent COVID-19. The analysed material was cDNA or gDNA that came from T cells, B-cell-depleted T cells, or PBMCs.

From germline, CDR1 is SGHRS and CDR2 YFSETQ. With 3 bases clipped from V and 5 bases from J, the junction kept 5 bases outside the gene matches. The CDR3 covers 14 residues. The sequence derives from a man aged 45-65 years with active or convalescent COVID-19. The specimen was peripheral blood. The gene calls are TRBV5-1 and TRBJ1-1, with 9 bases lining up with TRBD1. CDR3 in amino acids: CASSSTGGGTEAFF. The CDR3 DNA reads as TGCGCCAGCAGCTCGACAGGGGGTGGGACTGAAGCTTTCTTT.